This T cell receptor (beta chain) was identified in a study of cytomegalovirus exposure and HLA in healthy donors. Of note for this clone: The antigen remains unidentified.

Trimming left V 6 bases short and J 1 base short, with 17 bases between. Per germline, CDR1 SGHTA and CDR2 FQGTGA. The CDR3 sequence is 16 residues long. 60 Vbeta and 13 Jbeta primers were used in PCR. The method was immunoSEQ multiplex PCR; TCRdb's version includes in-frame clones alone and lacks a portion of them. The table includes approximately 170,000 clones, roughly 79% detected once. Regarding the study as a whole: A later analysis linked a missense DCLRE1C variant to TCR beta V- and J-gene trimming. It was reportedly the case that the classifier diagnosed cytomegalovirus status with high specificity and sensitivity.

Sequencing was done on a sample of PBMCs. This TCR derives from a man aged 35-49 years in good health and CMV-seronegative. This rearrangement joins TRBV7-3 to TRBJ2-3, with TRBD1 as a possible D gene (6 bases). The CDR3 DNA sequence: TGTGCCAGCAGTTATACCGGGACAATTGGCACAGATACGCAGTATTTT. Protein product: CASSYTGTIGTDTQYF.